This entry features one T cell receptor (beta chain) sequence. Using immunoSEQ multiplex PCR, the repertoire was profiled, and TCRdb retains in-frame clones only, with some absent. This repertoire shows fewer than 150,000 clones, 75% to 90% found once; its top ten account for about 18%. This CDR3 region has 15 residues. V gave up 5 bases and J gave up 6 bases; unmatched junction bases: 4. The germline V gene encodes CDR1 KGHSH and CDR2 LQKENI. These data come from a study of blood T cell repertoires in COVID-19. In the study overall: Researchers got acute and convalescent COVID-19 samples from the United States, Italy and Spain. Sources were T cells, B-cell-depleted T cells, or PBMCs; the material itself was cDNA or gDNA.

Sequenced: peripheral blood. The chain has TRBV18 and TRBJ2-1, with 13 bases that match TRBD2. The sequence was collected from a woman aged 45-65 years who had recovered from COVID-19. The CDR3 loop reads CASSLGLAGANEQFF. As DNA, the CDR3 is TGTGCCAGCTCATTAGGACTAGCGGGGGCCAATGAGCAGTTCTTC. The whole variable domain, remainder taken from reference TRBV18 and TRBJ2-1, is NAGVMQNPRHLVRRRGQEARLRCSPMKGHSHVYWYRQLPEEGLKFMVYLQKENIIDESGMPKERFSAEFPKEGPSILRIQQVVRGDSAAYFCASSLGLAGANEQFFGPGTRLTVL.